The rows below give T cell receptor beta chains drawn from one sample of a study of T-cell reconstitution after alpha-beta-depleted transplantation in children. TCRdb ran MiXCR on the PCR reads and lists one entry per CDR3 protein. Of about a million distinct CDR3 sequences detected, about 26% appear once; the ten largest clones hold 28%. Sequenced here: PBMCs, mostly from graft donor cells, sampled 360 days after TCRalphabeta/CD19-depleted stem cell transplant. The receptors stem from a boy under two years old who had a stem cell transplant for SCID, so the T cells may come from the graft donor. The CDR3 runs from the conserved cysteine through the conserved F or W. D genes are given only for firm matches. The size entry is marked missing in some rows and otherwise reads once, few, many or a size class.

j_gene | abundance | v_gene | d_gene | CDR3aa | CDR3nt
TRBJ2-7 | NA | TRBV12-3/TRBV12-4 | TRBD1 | CASRNGTGGLEQYF | TGTGCCAGCAGGAATGGGACAGGGGGCCTCGAGCAGTACTTC
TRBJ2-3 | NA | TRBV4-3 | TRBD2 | CASSNLLAGDPDTQYF | TGCGCCAGCAGCAACTTACTAGCGGGGGACCCAGATACGCAGTATTTT
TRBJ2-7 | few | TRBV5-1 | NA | CASRRLQDYEQYF | TGCGCCAGCCGACGGTTACAGGACTACGAGCAGTACTTC
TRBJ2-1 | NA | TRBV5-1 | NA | CASSLLGQSYNEQFF | TGCGCCAGCAGCCTGCTCGGCCAATCCTACAATGAGCAGTTCTTC
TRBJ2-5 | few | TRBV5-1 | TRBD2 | CASSIAPAGGQETQYF | TGCGCCAGCAGCATAGCTCCGGCGGGGGGACAAGAGACCCAGTACTTC
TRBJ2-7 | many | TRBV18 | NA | CASSDRASEQYF | TGTGCCAGCTCAGACCGGGCGAGCGAGCAGTACTTC
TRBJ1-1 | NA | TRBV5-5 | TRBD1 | CASSRDRGIDTEAFF | TGTGCCAGCAGCCGGGACAGGGGGATAGACACTGAAGCTTTCTTT
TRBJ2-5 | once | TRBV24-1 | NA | CATSDPDRFQETQYF | TGTGCCACCAGTGACCCCGACCGCTTTCAAGAGACCCAGTACTTC
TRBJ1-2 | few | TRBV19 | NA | CASSARTFNYGYTF | TGTGCCAGTAGTGCTCGGACGTTCAACTATGGCTACACCTTC
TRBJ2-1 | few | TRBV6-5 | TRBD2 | CASSTGLKQFF | TGTGCCAGCAGTACGGGACTAAAGCAGTTCTTC
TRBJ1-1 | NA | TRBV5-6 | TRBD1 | CASSSYGTAPEAFF | TGTGCCAGCAGCTCCTACGGGACAGCTCCCGAAGCTTTCTTT
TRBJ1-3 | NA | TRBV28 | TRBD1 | CASSRDRVGNTIYF | TGTGCCAGCAGCCGGGACAGGGTTGGAAACACCATATATTTT
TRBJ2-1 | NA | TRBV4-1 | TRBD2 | CASSQGGTSGGDEQFF | TGCGCCAGCAGCCAAGGGGGGACTAGCGGGGGCGATGAGCAGTTCTTC
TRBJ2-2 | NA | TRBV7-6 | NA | CASSLRISNTGELFF | TGTGCCAGCAGCTTGAGGATCTCGAACACCGGGGAGCTGTTTTTT
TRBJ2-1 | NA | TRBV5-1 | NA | CASSLARHLPEQFF | TGCGCCAGCAGCTTGGCGCGTCATCTCCCTGAGCAGTTCTTC
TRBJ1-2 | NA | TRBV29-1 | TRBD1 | CSVGQGTYGYTF | TGCAGCGTTGGACAGGGGACCTATGGCTACACCTTC
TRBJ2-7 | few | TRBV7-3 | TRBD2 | CASSLSRGGVEEQYF | TGTGCCAGCAGCTTAAGCCGGGGGGGAGTGGAAGAGCAGTACTTC
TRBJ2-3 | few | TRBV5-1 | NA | CASSLETHTDTQYF | TGCGCCAGCAGCTTGGAGACCCACACAGATACGCAGTATTTT
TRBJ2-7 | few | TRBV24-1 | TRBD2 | CATSDSGGGGLYEQYF | TGTGCCACCAGTGATTCAGGCGGCGGGGGACTCTACGAGCAGTACTTC
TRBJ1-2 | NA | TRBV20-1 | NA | CSAITDSLTYGYTF | TGCAGTGCCATTACGGACAGCCTCACCTATGGCTACACCTTC
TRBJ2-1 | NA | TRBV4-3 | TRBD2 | CASSQEAGVRNEQFF | TGCGCCAGCAGCCAAGAGGCGGGGGTCAGAAATGAGCAGTTCTTC
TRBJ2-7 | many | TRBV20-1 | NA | CSAGDGYEQYF | TGCAGTGCTGGGGACGGATACGAGCAGTACTTC
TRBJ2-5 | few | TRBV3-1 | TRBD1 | CASSPWGTAIQETQYF | TGTGCCAGCAGCCCGTGGGGGACAGCCATTCAAGAGACCCAGTACTTC
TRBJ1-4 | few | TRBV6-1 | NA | CASRPWGGSEKLFF | TGTGCCAGCAGGCCGTGGGGGGGCAGTGAAAAACTGTTTTTT
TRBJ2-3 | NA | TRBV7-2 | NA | CASSLVGTTFTTDTQYF | TGTGCCAGCAGCTTAGTAGGGACCACCTTCACAACAGATACGCAGTATTTT
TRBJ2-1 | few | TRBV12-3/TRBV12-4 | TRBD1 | CASSLRDSFNEQFF | TGTGCCAGCAGTTTAAGGGACAGTTTCAATGAGCAGTTCTTC
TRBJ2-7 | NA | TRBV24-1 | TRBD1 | CATSDNRGGYSYEQYF | TGTGCCACCAGTGATAACCGAGGGGGCTACTCCTACGAGCAGTACTTC
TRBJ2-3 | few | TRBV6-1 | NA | CASNLAPSADTQYF | TGTGCCAGCAACCTGGCCCCCTCCGCAGATACGCAGTATTTT
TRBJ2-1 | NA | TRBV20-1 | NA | CSASPRVGAHYNEQFF | TGCAGTGCTAGCCCCCGGGTGGGGGCCCACTACAATGAGCAGTTCTTC
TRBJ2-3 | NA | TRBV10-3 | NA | CAIGLGLTDTQYF | TGTGCCATCGGCTTGGGTTTGACAGATACGCAGTATTTT
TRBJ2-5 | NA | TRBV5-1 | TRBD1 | CASRRTGVLETQYF | TGCGCCAGCCGAAGGACAGGGGTTTTGGAGACCCAGTACTTC
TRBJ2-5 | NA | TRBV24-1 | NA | CATSERGQETQYF | TGTGCCACCAGTGAAAGGGGCCAAGAGACCCAGTACTTC
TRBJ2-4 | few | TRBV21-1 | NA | CARLEGYASQIAKNIQYF | TGTGCCAGACTAGAGGGGTACGCATCCCAGATAGCCAAAAACATTCAGTACTTC
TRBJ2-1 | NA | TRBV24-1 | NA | CATSDRQSGSYNEQFF | TGTGCCACCAGTGATAGACAGAGCGGCTCCTACAATGAGCAGTTCTTC
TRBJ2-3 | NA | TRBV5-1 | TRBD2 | CASSLDWLAASTDTQYF | TGCGCCAGCAGCTTGGATTGGCTAGCGGCTAGCACAGATACGCAGTATTTT
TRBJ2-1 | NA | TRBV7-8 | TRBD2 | CASSFRLAGVNEQFF | TGTGCCAGCAGCTTTCGACTAGCGGGGGTCAATGAGCAGTTCTTC
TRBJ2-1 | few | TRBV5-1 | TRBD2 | CASSARLAGTYNEQFF | TGCGCCAGCAGCGCCCGACTAGCGGGGACCTACAATGAGCAGTTCTTC
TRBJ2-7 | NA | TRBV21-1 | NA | CASSKTAHHRGALGSYEQYF | TGTGCCAGCAGCAAAACGGCACATCACAGGGGGGCCCTGGGCTCCTACGAGCAGTACTTC
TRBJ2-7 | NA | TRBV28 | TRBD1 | CASSLRGPRREQYF | TGTGCCAGCAGTTTAAGGGGGCCACGAAGGGAGCAGTACTTC
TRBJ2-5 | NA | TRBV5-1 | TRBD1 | CASSPRPGTGIETQYF | TGCGCCAGCAGCCCCCGCCCCGGGACAGGAATAGAGACCCAGTACTTC